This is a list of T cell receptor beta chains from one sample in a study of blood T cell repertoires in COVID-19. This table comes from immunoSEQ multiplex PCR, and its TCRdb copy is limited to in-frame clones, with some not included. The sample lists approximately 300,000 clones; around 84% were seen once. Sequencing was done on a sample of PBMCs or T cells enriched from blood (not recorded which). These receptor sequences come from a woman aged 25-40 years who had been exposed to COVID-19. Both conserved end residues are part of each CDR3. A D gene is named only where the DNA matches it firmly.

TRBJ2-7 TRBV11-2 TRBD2 CASSLKMIAASGRYEQYF
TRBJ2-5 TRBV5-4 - CASSSREGGSETQYF
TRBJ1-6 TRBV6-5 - CASSYEAGYNSPLHF
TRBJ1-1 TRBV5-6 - CASSPEGREYSEAFF
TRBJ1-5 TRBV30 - CAWSVQGNQPQHF
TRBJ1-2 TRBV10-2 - CASSESFASLSYGYTF
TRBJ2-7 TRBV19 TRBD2 CASSFRDYTYEQYF
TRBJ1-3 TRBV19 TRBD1 CASTLDRVRGNTIYF
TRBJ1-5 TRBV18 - CASSPAGKTVSNQPQHF
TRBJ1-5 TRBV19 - CASSGKGLEGQPQHF
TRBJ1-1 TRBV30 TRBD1 CGFRDRGQLNTEAFF
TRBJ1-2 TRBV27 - CASSFLWYRSIYGYTF
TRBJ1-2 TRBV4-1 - CASSQEAANYGYTF
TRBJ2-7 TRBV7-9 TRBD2 CASSSGGGTYEQYF
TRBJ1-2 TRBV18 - CASSPREIGGYTF
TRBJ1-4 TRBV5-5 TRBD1 CASSLRQGRGNFYEKLFF
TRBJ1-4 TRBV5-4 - CASSFAIAGATEKLFF
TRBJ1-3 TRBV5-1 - CASSLLWGTVGNTIYF
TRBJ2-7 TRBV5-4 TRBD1 CASSRTGTSYEQYF
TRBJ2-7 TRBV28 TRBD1 CASSQTGSSYEQYF
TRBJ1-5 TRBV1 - CTSSQEDCGLSNSSNQPQHF
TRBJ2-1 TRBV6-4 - CASSASSYNEQFF
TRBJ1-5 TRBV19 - CASSLPTAGYQPQHF
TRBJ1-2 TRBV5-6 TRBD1 CASSSNRGARYGYTF
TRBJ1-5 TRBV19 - CASSIIGTGTGNQPQHF
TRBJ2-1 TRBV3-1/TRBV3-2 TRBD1 CASSRDRGVEQFF
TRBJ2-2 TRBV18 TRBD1 CASSLFDRGESTGELFF
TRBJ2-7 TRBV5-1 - CASSRPTESYEQYF
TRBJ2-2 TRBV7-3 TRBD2 CASSLRTRSTGELFF
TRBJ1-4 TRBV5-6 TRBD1 CASSYDRDVRGKLFF
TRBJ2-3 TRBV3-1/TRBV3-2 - CASSHVGGNPQGNTDTQYF
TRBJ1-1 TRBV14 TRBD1 CASSQRTGTDMNTEAFF
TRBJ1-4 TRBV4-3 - CASSQTRTTNEKLFF
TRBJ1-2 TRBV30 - CAWSITGGSQYGYTF
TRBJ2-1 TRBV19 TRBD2 CASSISRGGLNEQFF
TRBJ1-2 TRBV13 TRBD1 CASSLGQGYGYTF
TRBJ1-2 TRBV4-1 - CASSQDDGRDYGYTF
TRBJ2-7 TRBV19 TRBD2 CASKETSGRRYEQYF
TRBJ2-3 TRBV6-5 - CASSYQSLRDTQYF
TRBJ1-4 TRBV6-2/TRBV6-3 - CASSYSTGGKLFF
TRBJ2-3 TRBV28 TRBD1 CASTSRTGGVSDTQYF
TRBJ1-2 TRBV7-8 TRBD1 CASSTRLGQGAYGYTF
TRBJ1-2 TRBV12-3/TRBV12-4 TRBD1 CASSLQGDYGYTF
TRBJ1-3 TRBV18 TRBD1 CASSPGDRLKAGNTIYF
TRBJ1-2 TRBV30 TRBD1 CAWSPGTGGGYTF
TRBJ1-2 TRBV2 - CASSEMDSFNYGYTF
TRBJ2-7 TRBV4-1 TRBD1 CASSQPTGTGNYEQYF
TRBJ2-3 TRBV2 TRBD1 CASSRGQLTDTQYF
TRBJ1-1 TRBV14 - CASSPQVNTEAFF
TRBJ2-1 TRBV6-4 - CASSREQNIYNEQFF
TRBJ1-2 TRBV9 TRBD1 CASSPLGQGRGYTF
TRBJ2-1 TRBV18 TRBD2 CASSPPASGNNEQFF
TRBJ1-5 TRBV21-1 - CASTNGGTRHNQPQHF
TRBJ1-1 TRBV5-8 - CASSYIDNPKAFF
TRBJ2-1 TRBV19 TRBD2 CASSMTSGASYNEQFF
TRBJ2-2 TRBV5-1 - CASSFLGLTLNTGELFF
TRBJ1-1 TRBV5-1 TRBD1 CASSLAVQGARTEAFF
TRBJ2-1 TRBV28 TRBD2 CASSPLTSGPHNEQFF
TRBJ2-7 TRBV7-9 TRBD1 CASSLSGTESYEQYF